The clone carrying this TCR beta chain was seen repeatedly, ten times or more. What it binds is unknown. TCRdb ran MiXCR on the multiplex PCR reads and lists one entry per CDR3 protein. The sample consists of about 230,000 distinct CDR3 sequences, approximately 30% of them appearing once. Per germline, CDR1 SGHNT and CDR2 YYREEE (reference sequence). The CDR3 has 15 amino acids. V dropped 4 bases and J dropped 5; count of bases not matched to a gene: 10. The data were taken from a study of breast tumors, draining lymph nodes, adjacent tissues. Findings and caveats of the study: Tumor TCR diversity was below lymph nodes but above nontumor tissue. Luminal-like breast cancer showed significantly greater tumor-nontumor repertoire similarity than basal-like breast cancer did. Data only fit, rather than demonstrated, lymph node origin of most tumor T cells.

Axillary draining lymph nodes of breast cancer patients supplied the node samples. This chain connects TRBV5-4 to TRBJ2-5; 8 positions match TRBD1. This clonotype originated in a female donor with breast cancer. Some clones in this sample may be carry-over from other donors' samples. Sequenced input: axillary lymph node tissue. CDR3 sequence (DNA): TGTGCCAGCAGCCACGGACAGGGCGGAGGGGAGACCCAGTACTTC. It is translated as CASSHGQGGGETQYF.